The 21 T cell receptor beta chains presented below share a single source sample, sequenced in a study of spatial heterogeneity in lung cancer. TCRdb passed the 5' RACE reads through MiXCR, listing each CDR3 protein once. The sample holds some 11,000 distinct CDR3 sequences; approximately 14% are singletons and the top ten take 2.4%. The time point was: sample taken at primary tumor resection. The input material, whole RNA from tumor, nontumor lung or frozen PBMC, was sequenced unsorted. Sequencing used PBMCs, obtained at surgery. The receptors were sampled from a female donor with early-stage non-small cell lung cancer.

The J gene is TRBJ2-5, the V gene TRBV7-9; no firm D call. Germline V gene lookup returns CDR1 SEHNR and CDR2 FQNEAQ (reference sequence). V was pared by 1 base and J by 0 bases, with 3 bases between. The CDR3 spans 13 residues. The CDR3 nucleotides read TGTGCCAGCAGCTTAGTGTACCAAGAGACCCAGTACTTC. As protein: CASSLVYQETQYF.

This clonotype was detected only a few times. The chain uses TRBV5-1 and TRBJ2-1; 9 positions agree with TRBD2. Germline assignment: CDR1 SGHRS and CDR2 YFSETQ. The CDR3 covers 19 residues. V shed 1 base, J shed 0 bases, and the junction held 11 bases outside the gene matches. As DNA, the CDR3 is TGCGCCAGCAGCTTGAGATCGCGGGAGGGCCCTTACTCCTACAATGAGCAGTTCTTC. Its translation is CASSLRSREGPYSYNEQFF.

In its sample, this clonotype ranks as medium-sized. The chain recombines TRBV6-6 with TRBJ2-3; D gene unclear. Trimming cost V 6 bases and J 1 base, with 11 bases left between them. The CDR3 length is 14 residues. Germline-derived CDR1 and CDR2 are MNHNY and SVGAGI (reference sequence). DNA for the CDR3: TGTGCCAGCAGGCTCGGAACAGGCACAGATACGCAGTATTTT. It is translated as CASRLGTGTDTQYF.

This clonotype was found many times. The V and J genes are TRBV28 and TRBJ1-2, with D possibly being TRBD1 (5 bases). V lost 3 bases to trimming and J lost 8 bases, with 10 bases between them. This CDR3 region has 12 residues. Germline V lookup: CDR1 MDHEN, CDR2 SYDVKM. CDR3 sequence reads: CASSLGVGGYTF. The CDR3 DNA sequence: TGTGCCAGCAGTTTGGGGGTCGGAGGCTACACCTTC.

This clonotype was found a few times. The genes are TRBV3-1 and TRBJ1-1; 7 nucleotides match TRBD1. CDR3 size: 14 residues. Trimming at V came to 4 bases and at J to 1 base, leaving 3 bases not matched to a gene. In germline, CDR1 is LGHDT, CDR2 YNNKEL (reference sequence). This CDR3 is CASSPDRENTEAFF. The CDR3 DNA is TGTGCCAGCAGCCCTGACAGGGAGAACACTGAAGCTTTCTTT.

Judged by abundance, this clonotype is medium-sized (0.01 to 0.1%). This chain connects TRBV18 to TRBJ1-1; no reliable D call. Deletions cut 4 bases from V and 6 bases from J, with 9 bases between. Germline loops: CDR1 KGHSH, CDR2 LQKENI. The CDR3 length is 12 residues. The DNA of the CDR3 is TGTGCCAGCTCACTCGACGGATCTGAAGCTTTCTTT. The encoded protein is CASSLDGSEAFF.

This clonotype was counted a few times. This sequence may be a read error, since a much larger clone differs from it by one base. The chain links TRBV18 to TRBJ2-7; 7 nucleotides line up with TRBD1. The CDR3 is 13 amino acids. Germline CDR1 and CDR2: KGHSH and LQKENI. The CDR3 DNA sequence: TGTACCAGCTCACGGGACAGCTCCTACGAGCAGTACTTC. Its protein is CTSSRDSSYEQYF.

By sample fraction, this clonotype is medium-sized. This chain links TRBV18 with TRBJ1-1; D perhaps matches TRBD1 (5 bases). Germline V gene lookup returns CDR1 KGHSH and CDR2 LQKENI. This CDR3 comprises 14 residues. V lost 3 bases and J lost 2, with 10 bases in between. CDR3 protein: CASSPGQGNTEAFF. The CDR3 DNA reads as TGTGCCAGCTCACCGGGCCAGGGAAACACTGAAGCTTTCTTT.

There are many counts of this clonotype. DNA of the CDR3: TGTGCCAGCAGTTTACCAGGGGGGACCTACGAGCAGTACTTC. Translation gives CASSLPGGTYEQYF. The rearrangement joins TRBV28 to TRBJ2-7, with D possibly TRBD1 on 7 matching bases. Germline V lookup: CDR1 MDHEN, CDR2 SYDVKM. V was shortened by 2 bases and J by 2 bases, with 10 bases between the two germline ends. The CDR3 consists of 14 residues.

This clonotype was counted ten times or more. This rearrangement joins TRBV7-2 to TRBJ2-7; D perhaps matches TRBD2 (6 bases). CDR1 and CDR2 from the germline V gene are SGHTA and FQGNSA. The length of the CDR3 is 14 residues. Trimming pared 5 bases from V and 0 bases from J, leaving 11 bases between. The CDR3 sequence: CASSTGTFSYEQYF. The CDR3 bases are TGTGCCAGCAGCACCGGGACTTTCTCCTACGAGCAGTACTTC.

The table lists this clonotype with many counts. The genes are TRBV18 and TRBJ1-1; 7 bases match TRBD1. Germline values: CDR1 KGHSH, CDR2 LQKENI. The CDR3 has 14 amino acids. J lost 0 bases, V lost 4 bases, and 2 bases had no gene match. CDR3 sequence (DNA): TGTGCCAGCTCACTGGGACAGCTGAACACTGAAGCTTTCTTT. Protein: CASSLGQLNTEAFF.

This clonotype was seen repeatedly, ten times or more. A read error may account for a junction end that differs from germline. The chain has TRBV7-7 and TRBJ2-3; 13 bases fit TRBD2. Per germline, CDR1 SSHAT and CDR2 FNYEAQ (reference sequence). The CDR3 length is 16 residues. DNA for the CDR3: TGTGCTAGCAGCTCAGAACTAGCGGGGGGGACAGATACGCAGTATTTT. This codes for CASSSELAGGTDTQYF.

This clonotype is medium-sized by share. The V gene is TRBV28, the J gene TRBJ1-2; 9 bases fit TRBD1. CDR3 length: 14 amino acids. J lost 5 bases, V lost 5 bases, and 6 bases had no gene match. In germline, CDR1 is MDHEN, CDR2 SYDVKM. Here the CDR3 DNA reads TGTGCCAGCAGTCAGGGACAGGGCAAATATGGCTACACCTTC. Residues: CASSQGQGKYGYTF.

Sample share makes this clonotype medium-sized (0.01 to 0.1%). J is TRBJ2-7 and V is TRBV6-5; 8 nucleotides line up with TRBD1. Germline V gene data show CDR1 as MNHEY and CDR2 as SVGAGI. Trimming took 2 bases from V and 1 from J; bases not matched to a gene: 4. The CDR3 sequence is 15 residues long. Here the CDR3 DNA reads TGTGCCAGCAGTTACGCGGGACAGGCTTCCTACGAGCAGTACTTC. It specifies CASSYAGQASYEQYF.

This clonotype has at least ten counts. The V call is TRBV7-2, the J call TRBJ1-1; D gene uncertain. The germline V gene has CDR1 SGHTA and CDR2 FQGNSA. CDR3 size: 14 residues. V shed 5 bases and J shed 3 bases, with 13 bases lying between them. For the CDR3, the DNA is TGTGCCAGCAGCCCATCGTGGAGAGACACTGAAGCTTTCTTT. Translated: CASSPSWRDTEAFF.

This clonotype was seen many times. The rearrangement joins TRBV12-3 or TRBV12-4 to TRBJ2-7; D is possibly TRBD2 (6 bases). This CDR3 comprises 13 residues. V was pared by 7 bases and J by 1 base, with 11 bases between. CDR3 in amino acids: CASTLGTSYEQYF. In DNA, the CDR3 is TGTGCCAGCACCCTGGGGACTTCCTACGAGCAGTACTTC.

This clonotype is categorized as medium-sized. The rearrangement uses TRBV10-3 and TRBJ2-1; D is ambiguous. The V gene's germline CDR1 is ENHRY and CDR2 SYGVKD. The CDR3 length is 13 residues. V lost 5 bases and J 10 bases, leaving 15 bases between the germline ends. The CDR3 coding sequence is TGTGCCATCAGTCTAGAAGTCGGATCCGAGCAGTTCTTC. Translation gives CAISLEVGSEQFF.

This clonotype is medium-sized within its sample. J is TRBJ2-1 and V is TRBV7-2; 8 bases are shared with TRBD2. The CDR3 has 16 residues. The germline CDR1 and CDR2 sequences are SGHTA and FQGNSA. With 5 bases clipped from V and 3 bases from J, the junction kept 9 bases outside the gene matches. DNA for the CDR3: TGTGCCAGCAGCCCAGTCAGCGGGGGCCGCTACAATGAGCAGTTCTTC. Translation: CASSPVSGGRYNEQFF.

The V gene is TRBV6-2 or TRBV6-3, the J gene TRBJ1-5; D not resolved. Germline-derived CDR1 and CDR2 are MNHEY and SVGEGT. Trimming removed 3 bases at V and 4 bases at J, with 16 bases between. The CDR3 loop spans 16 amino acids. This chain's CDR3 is CASSYDRERPNQPQHF. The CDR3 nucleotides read TGTGCCAGCAGTTATGACCGGGAGAGGCCAAATCAGCCCCAGCATTTT.

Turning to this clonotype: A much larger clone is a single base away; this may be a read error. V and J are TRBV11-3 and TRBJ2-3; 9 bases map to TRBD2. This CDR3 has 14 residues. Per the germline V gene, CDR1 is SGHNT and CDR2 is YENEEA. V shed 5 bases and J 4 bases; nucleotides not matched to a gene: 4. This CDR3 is CASSHWTSADTQYF. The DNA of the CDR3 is TGTGCCAGCAGCCACTGGACTAGCGCAGATACGCAGTATTTT. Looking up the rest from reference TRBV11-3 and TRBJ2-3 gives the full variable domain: EAGVVQSPRYKIIEKKQPVAFWCNPISGHNTLYWYLQNLGQGPELLIRYENEEAVDDSQLPKDRFSAERLKGVDSTLKIQPAELGDSAVYLCASSHWTSADTQYFGPGTRLTVL.

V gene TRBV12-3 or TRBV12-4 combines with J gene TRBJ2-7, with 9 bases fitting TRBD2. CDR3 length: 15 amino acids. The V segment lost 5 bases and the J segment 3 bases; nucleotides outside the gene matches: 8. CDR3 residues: CASSPWGSGGYEQYF. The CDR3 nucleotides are TGTGCCAGCAGTCCCTGGGGTAGCGGGGGCTACGAGCAGTACTTC.